These T cell receptor beta chains were read from a single sample in a study of T-cell reconstitution after alpha-beta-depleted transplantation in children. TCRdb fed the PCR reads into MiXCR, producing one record per CDR3 protein. Here the sample spans about 250,000 distinct CDR3 sequences, 20% to 30% being singletons. The material was PBMCs, mostly from graft donor cells, obtained 360 days after TCRalphabeta/CD19-depleted stem cell transplant. Receptors originate from a female patient aged 2 to 10 who had a stem cell transplant for congenital amegakaryocytic thrombocytopenia, so the T cells may come from the graft donor. The CDR3 runs from the conserved cysteine through the conserved F or W. Fields, in order: V gene, D gene, CDR3 protein. D genes are given only for firm matches.

V gene: TRBV5-1
D gene: TRBD1
CDR3 protein: CASTTGGYNSPLHF

V gene: TRBV7-9
D gene: -
CDR3 protein: CASSAAGSPGGETQYF

V gene: TRBV12-3/TRBV12-4
D gene: -
CDR3 protein: CASTNPGTSHGGYGYTF

V gene: TRBV4-3
D gene: TRBD2
CDR3 protein: CASSVGLAGGGNAGELFF

V gene: TRBV30
D gene: TRBD1
CDR3 protein: CAWKRGRFDEKLFF

V gene: TRBV5-1
D gene: -
CDR3 protein: CASSLVRTDSYEQYF

V gene: TRBV6-1
D gene: -
CDR3 protein: CASSSAPTGFNGYTF

V gene: TRBV7-2
D gene: TRBD2
CDR3 protein: CASSLGGSSSYNEQFF

V gene: TRBV13
D gene: TRBD2
CDR3 protein: CASSSPQRGSYNEQFF

V gene: TRBV20-1
D gene: -
CDR3 protein: CSARPQALNTEAFF

V gene: TRBV7-3
D gene: -
CDR3 protein: CASSLSPGLAYGYTF

V gene: TRBV5-1
D gene: TRBD2
CDR3 protein: CASSRQTSGGPTYNEQFF

V gene: TRBV5-6
D gene: -
CDR3 protein: CASSPPQSWDYNEQFF

V gene: TRBV7-9
D gene: TRBD1
CDR3 protein: CATPLSTGGNSPLHF

V gene: TRBV7-9
D gene: -
CDR3 protein: CASSSSGARSYEQYF

V gene: TRBV24-1
D gene: -
CDR3 protein: CATSDLGPSDNEQFF

V gene: TRBV20-1
D gene: -
CDR3 protein: CRTPRGDQPQHF

V gene: TRBV4-3
D gene: -
CDR3 protein: CASSDRGLHTGELFF

V gene: TRBV27
D gene: -
CDR3 protein: CASSFTGEAEQYF

V gene: TRBV6-2/TRBV6-3
D gene: -
CDR3 protein: CASIRDTYNTGELFF

V gene: TRBV7-2
D gene: -
CDR3 protein: CASSLVGDGQYF

V gene: TRBV12-3/TRBV12-4
D gene: -
CDR3 protein: CASGTWGTDTQYF

V gene: TRBV11-2
D gene: TRBD1
CDR3 protein: CASSLLHRGLGQPQHF

V gene: TRBV28
D gene: -
CDR3 protein: CATITRDNSYEQYF

V gene: TRBV12-3/TRBV12-4
D gene: TRBD2
CDR3 protein: CASRSNSGRAVGELFF

V gene: TRBV4-1
D gene: -
CDR3 protein: CASSQDRLQYF

V gene: TRBV7-2
D gene: -
CDR3 protein: CASSTKETQYF

V gene: TRBV6-2/TRBV6-3
D gene: TRBD2
CDR3 protein: CASSHPGRDWETQYF

V gene: TRBV28
D gene: TRBD1
CDR3 protein: CASDIGTGYQQYF

V gene: TRBV6-5
D gene: -
CDR3 protein: CASSYDKRTTHYEQYF

V gene: TRBV6-5
D gene: TRBD1
CDR3 protein: CASSYSGTGDEFSPLHF

V gene: TRBV19
D gene: TRBD2
CDR3 protein: CASSIDPGLANEQFF

V gene: TRBV3-1
D gene: -
CDR3 protein: CASSQESSYEQYF

V gene: TRBV12-3/TRBV12-4
D gene: TRBD2
CDR3 protein: CASSKRGGTDTQYF

V gene: TRBV4-2
D gene: -
CDR3 protein: CASSQDIARQYF

V gene: TRBV14
D gene: -
CDR3 protein: CASSQVAGRLFF

V gene: TRBV20-1
D gene: -
CDR3 protein: CSARDRGSYNEQFF

V gene: TRBV10-2
D gene: -
CDR3 protein: CASSYTAVRETQYF

V gene: TRBV4-2
D gene: -
CDR3 protein: CASSQGPGGAIRNTEAFF

V gene: TRBV6-5
D gene: -
CDR3 protein: CASSWDTVNTEAFF

V gene: TRBV27
D gene: -
CDR3 protein: CASSLHTMRAPMNTEAFF